The 27 T cell receptor beta chains reported below all come from one sample, sequenced in a study of cytomegalovirus exposure and HLA in healthy donors. Using immunoSEQ multiplex PCR, the repertoire was profiled, and TCRdb retains in-frame clones only, with some absent. Of hundreds of thousands of clones detected, roughly 87% appear once; the ten largest clones hold more than 10%. Sequencing was carried out using PBMCs. These receptors were taken from a man younger than 35 in good health and CMV-seropositive.

DNA of the CDR3: TGTGCCAGCAGTGAAGTTCCGGACACCGGGGAGCTGTTTTTT. This gives the protein CASSEVPDTGELFF. The gene calls are TRBV2 and TRBJ2-2; D ambiguous. Germline V gene data show CDR1 as SNHLY and CDR2 as FYNNEI. The CDR3 runs to 14 residues. The V end was cut by 1 base, the J end by 3 bases, with 6 bases between. Full variable domain (remainder filled in from reference TRBV2 and TRBJ2-2): EPEVTQTPSHQVTQMGQEVILRCVPISNHLYFYWYRQILGQKVEFLVSFYNNEISEKSEIFDDQFSVERPDGSNFTLKIRSTKLEDSAMYFCASSEVPDTGELFFGEGSRLTVL.

Concerning this clone: Other DNA sequences of this sample code for an identical CDR3. The genes are TRBV27 and TRBJ2-1, with D maybe TRBD2 (6 bases). Germline loops: CDR1 MNHEY, CDR2 SMNVEV (reference sequence). V gave up 2 bases and J gave up 4 bases, with 15 bases separating them. CDR3 size: 16 residues. The CDR3 sequence: CASSLGGSGGYNEQFF. The DNA of the CDR3 is TGTGCCAGCAGTTTAGGGGGTAGCGGAGGATACAATGAGCAGTTCTTC.

V and J are TRBV5-6 and TRBJ2-7, with a tentative D call TRBD2 (6 bases). Germline V gene lookup returns CDR1 SGHDT and CDR2 YYEEEE. The CDR3 loop spans 13 amino acids. With 2 bases removed from V and 12 bases from J, the gap between germline ends came to 18 bases. The CDR3 DNA reads TGTGCCAGCAGCTTAATCGATAAGGAGGGGCGGTACTTC. Its translation: CASSLIDKEGRYF. Full variable domain (missing parts from reference TRBV5-6 and TRBJ2-7): DAGVTQSPTHLIKTRGQQVTLRCSPKSGHDTVSWYQQALGQGPQFIFQYYEEEERQRGNFPDRFSGHQFPNYSSELNVNALLLGDSALYLCASSLIDKEGRYFGPGTRLTVT.

V and J are TRBV28 and TRBJ2-7; maybe TRBD1 (5 bases). V lost 5 bases to trimming and J lost 4 bases, with 18 bases between them. This CDR3 has 15 residues. CDR1 and CDR2 (germline): MDHEN, SYDVKM. The CDR3 nucleotides read TGTGCCAGCAGTCCCCCTGGAAGGGGCATGTACGAGCAGTACTTC. Protein: CASSPPGRGMYEQYF.

The count of this clone is one. The rearrangement joins TRBV6-5 to TRBJ2-1; 8 nucleotides align to TRBD2. This CDR3 contains 16 residues. Unmatched junction bases numbered 11, after V lost 0 bases and J lost 10 bases. Germline V CDR1 and CDR2: MNHEY, SVGAGI. The CDR3: CASSYSREALGVEQFF. CDR3 coding DNA: TGTGCCAGCAGTTACTCGCGGGAGGCCCTCGGGGTAGAGCAGTTCTTC.

The genes are TRBV7-2 and TRBJ2-2, with 7 bases lining up with TRBD1. The CDR3 is made up of 14 amino acids. The ends lost 5 bases at V and 7 bases at J; junction bases unmatched: 7. Germline CDR1 is SGHTA and CDR2 is FQGNSA. CDR3 in amino acids: CASSPGTVGGELFF. The CDR3 DNA is TGTGCCAGCAGCCCCGGGACAGTAGGCGGGGAGCTGTTTTTT. Filled out from reference TRBV7-2 and TRBJ2-2, the complete variable domain reads GAGVSQSPSNKVTEKGKDVELRCDPISGHTALYWYRQSLGQGLEFLIYFQGNSAPDKSGLPSDRFSAERTGGSVSTLTIQRTQQEDSAVYLCASSPGTVGGELFFGEGSRLTVL.

CDR3 DNA: TGTGCCAGCAGTGAACTTCCGGACAGCTATAGCAATCAGCCCCAGCATTTT. Protein product: CASSELPDSYSNQPQHF. The genes are TRBV6-1 and TRBJ1-5; TRBD1 is a possible D gene (6 bases). The germline V and J ends were trimmed by 2 bases and 0 bases, with 14 bases remaining between them. The germline V gene encodes CDR1 MNHNS and CDR2 SASEGT. The CDR3 spans 17 residues.

This chain connects TRBV6-5 to TRBJ2-1; D gene uncertain. The germline V gene has CDR1 MNHEY and CDR2 SVGAGI. V was trimmed by 0 bases and J by 0 bases, leaving 3 bases between them. CDR3 length equals 14 residues. The CDR3 loop reads CASSYSSSYNEQFF. Written as DNA, the CDR3 is TGTGCCAGCAGTTACTCTAGCTCCTACAATGAGCAGTTCTTC.

This chain uses TRBV14 with TRBJ2-5; 7 nucleotides line up with TRBD1. This CDR3 is 15 amino acids long. Germline V CDR1 and CDR2: SGHDN, FVKESK. Unmatched junction bases numbered 8, after V lost 2 bases and J lost 5 bases. The CDR3 DNA sequence: TGTGCCAGCAGCCAAAAATTAGGGGGCTCGGAGACCCAGTACTTC. This gives the protein CASSQKLGGSETQYF.

The chain combines TRBV5-1 with TRBJ2-3; D gene ambiguous. Trimming shortened V by 0 bases and J by 0 bases, and 5 bases separated the two germline ends. The length of the CDR3 is 14 residues. Germline CDR1 and CDR2: SGHRS and YFSETQ. For the CDR3, the DNA is TGCGCCAGCAGCTTGGAGCTTAGCACAGATACGCAGTATTTT. This codes for CASSLELSTDTQYF.

The chain carries TRBV20-1 and TRBJ1-2; no clear D. Trimming removed 3 bases at V and 11 bases at J, with 13 bases between. This CDR3 has 11 amino acids. Germline V gene sequence: CDR1 DFQATT, CDR2 SNEGSKA (reference sequence). DNA for the CDR3: TGCAGTGCTAGTCGCTTCCCGAGTTACACCTTC. Encoded protein: CSASRFPSYTF.

The V gene is TRBV30, the J gene TRBJ1-3; a possible D gene is TRBD1 (5 bases). The V and J ends lost 1 base and 2 bases respectively, with 15 bases between them. In germline, CDR1 is GTSNPN, CDR2 SVGIG (reference sequence). This CDR3 has 16 residues. The CDR3 protein is CAWSDLLGLAGNTIYF. CDR3 nucleotide sequence: TGTGCCTGGAGTGACCTTCTGGGGCTCGCTGGAAACACCATATATTTT.

J is TRBJ2-1 and V is TRBV7-2; D gene ambiguous. CDR1 SGHTA and CDR2 FQGNSA come from the germline V gene. Trimming removed 1 base at V and 9 bases at J, with 16 bases between. The CDR3 extends over 15 amino acids. CDR3 nucleotide sequence: TGTGCCAGCAGCTTAGTCGTAGGTATCTTGGGTGAGCAGTTCTTC. It codes for CASSLVVGILGEQFF.

This chain connects TRBV7-9 to TRBJ2-3; no definite D call. CDR3 size: 10 residues. Germline V gene lookup returns CDR1 SEHNR and CDR2 FQNEAQ (reference sequence). V lost 7 bases, J lost 10 bases, and 9 bases lay in between. The CDR3, as DNA: TGTGCCAGCACCCCTCAGCCGCAGTATTTT. Translated: CASTPQPQYF.

The rearrangement joins TRBV6-6 to TRBJ1-2; D not certain. The CDR3 extends over 13 amino acids. The ends were cut back, 2 bases at V and 5 bases at J, with 9 bases in the middle. From germline, CDR1 is MNHNY and CDR2 SVGAGI (reference sequence). The CDR3 sequence: CASSYDREYGYTF. The CDR3 nucleotides read TGTGCCAGCAGTTACGATCGGGAGTATGGCTACACCTTC.

The gene calls are TRBV28 and TRBJ1-3; TRBD1 agrees at 7 bases. The germline gives CDR1 MDHEN, CDR2 SYDVKM. The CDR3 covers 15 residues. V was pared by 6 bases and J by 4 bases, with 9 bases of the junction left unmatched. The CDR3: CASRIDRVNGNTIYF. The CDR3 DNA reads TGTGCCAGCAGGATCGACAGGGTTAACGGAAACACCATATATTTT. The full variable domain, with the rest looked up from reference TRBV28 and TRBJ1-3, is DVKVTQSSRYLVKRTGEKVFLECVQDMDHENMFWYRQDPGLGLRLIYFSYDVKMKEKGDIPEGYSVSREKKERFSLILESASTNQTSMYLCASRIDRVNGNTIYFGEGSWLTVV.

This sequence joins TRBV5-6 and TRBJ2-3; D not certain. The ends were cut back, 4 bases at V and 5 bases at J, with 5 bases in the middle. In germline, CDR1 is SGHDT, CDR2 YYEEEE. The CDR3 extends over 11 amino acids. DNA for the CDR3: TGTGCCAGCAGCGGTGTAGATACGCAGTATTTT. Translating it yields CASSGVDTQYF.

This clone has just a few counts. CDR3: CASRDGGRSYEQYF. Here the CDR3 DNA reads TGTGCCAGCAGAGACGGAGGGCGGTCCTACGAGCAGTACTTC. The chain links TRBV5-4 to TRBJ2-7; D is possibly TRBD2 (6 bases). V shed 5 bases and J shed 1 base, with 13 bases lying between them. The length of the CDR3 is 14 residues. Germline CDR1 and CDR2: SGHNT and YYREEE (reference sequence).

V and J are TRBV7-8 and TRBJ2-7, with 8 bases matching TRBD2. The CDR3 runs to 15 residues. From germline, CDR1 is SGHVS and CDR2 FQNEAQ. J was trimmed by 1 base and V by 1 base; bases with no gene match: 3. CDR3 sequence: CASSLVVAGSYEQYF. The CDR3 DNA follows: TGTGCCAGCAGCTTAGTGGTAGCGGGATCCTACGAGCAGTACTTC. Drawing the rest from reference TRBV7-8 and TRBJ2-7, the complete variable domain is GAGVSQSPRYKVAKRGQDVALRCDPISGHVSLFWYQQALGQGPEFLTYFQNEAQLDKSGLPSDRFFAERPEGSVSTLKIQRTQQEDSAVYLCASSLVVAGSYEQYFGPGTRLTVT.

A word on this clone: Germline and junction disagree at one end, which may indicate a read error. The J gene is TRBJ1-2, the V gene TRBV5-4, with D tentatively TRBD1 (6 bases). The CDR3 has 11 residues. Germline V gives CDR1 SGHNT, CDR2 YYREEE (reference sequence). The CDR3 here is CASSFNREAFF. Here the CDR3 DNA reads TGTGCCAGCAGCTTTAACAGGGAGGCCTTCTTC.

This chain links TRBV18 with TRBJ2-7; D not resolved. V was clipped by 2 bases and J by 2 bases, with 7 bases between them. This CDR3 is built from 13 residues. The germline V gene encodes CDR1 KGHSH and CDR2 LQKENI. In DNA, the CDR3 is TGTGCCAGCTCACCAGGGGTTACCTACGAGCAGTACTTC. Translation: CASSPGVTYEQYF.

The gene calls are TRBV5-4 and TRBJ2-5, with TRBD2 matching 12 bases. Germline lookup yields CDR1 SGHNT and CDR2 YYREEE (reference sequence). This CDR3 has 14 amino acids. V shed 3 bases, J shed 4 bases, and the junction held 1 base outside the gene matches. CDR3 loop: CASSSTSGRETQYF. In DNA form, the CDR3 reads TGTGCCAGCAGCTCGACTAGCGGGAGAGAGACCCAGTACTTC.

The gene calls are TRBV11-2 and TRBJ2-7; D is possibly TRBD2 (6 bases). The CDR3 covers 18 residues. Per the germline V gene, CDR1 is SGHAT and CDR2 is FQNNGV. The ends were cut back, 1 base at V and 1 base at J, with 20 bases in the middle. The CDR3 DNA reads as TGTGCCAGCAGCTTAGTGGGTGGAGGGACCCACGAGTCCTACGAGCAGTACTTC. Translated, it gives CASSLVGGGTHESYEQYF.

This clone was picked up many times. The J gene is TRBJ2-2, the V gene TRBV13, with 9 bases lining up with TRBD1. This CDR3 is built from 15 residues. Per germline, CDR1 PRHDT and CDR2 FYEKMQ (reference sequence). V dropped 3 bases and J dropped 7; count of bases not matched to a gene: 6. CDR3 region: CASSLGQGVDGELFF. The CDR3 DNA is TGTGCCAGCAGCTTGGGACAGGGTGTGGACGGGGAGCTGTTTTTT.

The rearrangement links TRBV30 to TRBJ1-1; D gene unclear. Germline V gene data show CDR1 as GTSNPN and CDR2 as SVGIG (reference sequence). The CDR3 is 14 amino acids. The V end lost 7 bases, the J end lost 1 base, and 16 bases lay between the germline ends. The CDR3: CAFQRANQNTEAFF. CDR3 nucleotides: TGTGCCTTTCAACGGGCCAACCAGAACACTGAAGCTTTCTTT.

This clone showed up just once. The chain couples TRBV2 to TRBJ1-3, with TRBD1 matching 7 bases. Germline V CDR1 and CDR2: SNHLY, FYNNEI. CDR3 size: 16 residues. V dropped 6 bases and J dropped 0; count of bases not matched to a gene: 8. The CDR3 sequence is CASSLDRTRSGNTIYF. The CDR3 DNA follows: TGTGCCAGCAGCTTGGACAGGACCCGCTCTGGAAACACCATATATTTT.

Comment on this clone: A read error may account for a junction end that differs from germline. This chain uses TRBV29-1 with TRBJ2-3; no firm D call. CDR3 length: 13 amino acids. Germline assignment: CDR1 SQVTM and CDR2 ANQGSEA. The chain's CDR3 is CSVAVEEWTKEDF. As DNA, the CDR3 is TGCAGCGTTGCGGTTGAGGAGTGGACCAAAGAGGATTTT.